This T cell receptor beta chain was recorded in a study of cytotoxic CD8 clonotypes in ibrutinib-treated CLL. As input for TCR beta libraries, approximately 1.9 micrograms of genomic DNA came from cryopreserved PBMCs. Generated by immunoSEQ multiplex PCR, the TCRdb table keeps only in-frame clones and is missing some. The table shows about 72,000 clones, with 80% occurring only once. Study-level findings and limits: Clonality correlated strongly with circulating CD8+ T cells and exceeded age-matched healthy donors at baseline. Before falling back toward baseline at progression, clonality had risen at the time of ibrutinib response. With treatment, public clonotypes, which were uncommon, either contracted or remained stable.

About this clone itself: What it binds is unknown.

This CDR3 region has 16 residues. From germline, CDR1 is SQVTM and CDR2 ANQGSEA. With V trimmed by 3 bases and J by 0 bases, 7 bases remained unmatched. The chain joins TRBV29-1 to TRBJ2-5; 10 nucleotides match TRBD2. The specimen was PBMCs, collected at disease progression, from a patient treated with ibrutinib. This TCR was sampled from a human donor with chronic lymphocytic leukemia. CDR3 DNA sequence: TGCAGCGTTGATGGTCTAGCGGGAGACTACCAAGAGACCCAGTACTTC. This codes for CSVDGLAGDYQETQYF.